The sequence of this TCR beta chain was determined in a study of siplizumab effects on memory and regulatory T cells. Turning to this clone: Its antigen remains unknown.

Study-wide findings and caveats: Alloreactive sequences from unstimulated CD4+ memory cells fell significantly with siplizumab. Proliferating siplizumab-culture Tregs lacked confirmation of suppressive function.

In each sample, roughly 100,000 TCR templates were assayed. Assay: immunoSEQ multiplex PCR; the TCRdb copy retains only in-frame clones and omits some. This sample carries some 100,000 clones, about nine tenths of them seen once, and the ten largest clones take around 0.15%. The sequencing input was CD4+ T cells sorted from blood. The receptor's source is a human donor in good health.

CDR3 sequence reads: CASSKKFPGQGHRNTEAFF. The DNA for the CDR3 is TGTGCCAGCAGCAAAAAATTTCCGGGACAGGGGCACAGGAACACTGAAGCTTTCTTT. This chain connects TRBV21-1 to TRBJ1-1; TRBD1, the table's D call, lacks a check against the DNA. TRBV21-1 is a pseudogene segment. CDR3 length: 19 amino acids.